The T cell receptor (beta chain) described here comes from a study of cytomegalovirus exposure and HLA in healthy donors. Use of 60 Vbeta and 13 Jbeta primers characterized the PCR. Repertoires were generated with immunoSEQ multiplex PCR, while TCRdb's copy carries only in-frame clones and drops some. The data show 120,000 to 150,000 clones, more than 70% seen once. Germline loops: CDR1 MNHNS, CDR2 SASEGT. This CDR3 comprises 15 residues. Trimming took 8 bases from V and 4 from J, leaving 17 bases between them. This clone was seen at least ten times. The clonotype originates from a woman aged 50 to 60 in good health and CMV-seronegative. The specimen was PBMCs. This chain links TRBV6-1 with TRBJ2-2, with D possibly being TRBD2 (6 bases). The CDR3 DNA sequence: TGTGCCAGCGGAGGGAACGATCCTCCCACCGGGGAGCTGTTTTTT. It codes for CASGGNDPPTGELFF.